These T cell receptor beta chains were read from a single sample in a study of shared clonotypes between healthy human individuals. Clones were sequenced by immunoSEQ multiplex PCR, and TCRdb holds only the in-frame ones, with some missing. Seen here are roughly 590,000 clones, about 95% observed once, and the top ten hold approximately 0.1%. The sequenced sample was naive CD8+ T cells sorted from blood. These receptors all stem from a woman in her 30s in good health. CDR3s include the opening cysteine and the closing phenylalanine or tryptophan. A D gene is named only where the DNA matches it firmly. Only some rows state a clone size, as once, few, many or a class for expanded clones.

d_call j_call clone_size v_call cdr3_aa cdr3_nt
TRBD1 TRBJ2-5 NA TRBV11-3 CASSSRDSQETQYF TGTGCCAGCAGCTCCAGGGACAGCCAAGAGACCCAGTACTTC
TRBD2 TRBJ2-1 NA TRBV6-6 CASRGTSGYNEQFF TGTGCCAGCAGGGGGACTAGCGGCTACAATGAGCAGTTCTTC
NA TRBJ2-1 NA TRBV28 CASKLGGASYNEQFF TGTGCCAGCAAACTAGGAGGAGCCTCCTACAATGAGCAGTTCTTC
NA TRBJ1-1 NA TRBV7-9 CASSYQPTEAFF TGTGCCAGCAGCTACCAGCCCACTGAAGCTTTCTTT
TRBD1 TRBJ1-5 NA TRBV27 CASSPIGQGGNQPQHF TGTGCCAGCAGTCCTATCGGACAGGGCGGTAATCAGCCCCAGCATTTT
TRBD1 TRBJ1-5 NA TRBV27 CATSTGGRGQPQHF TGTGCCACCTCGACAGGGGGGAGAGGTCAGCCCCAGCATTTT
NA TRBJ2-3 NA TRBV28 CASSLQGGDTQYF TGTGCCAGCAGTTTACAGGGGGGGGATACGCAGTATTTT
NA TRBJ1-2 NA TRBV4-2 CASSQDRPSGNYGYTF TGTGCCAGCAGCCAAGATCGGCCCTCGGGGAACTATGGCTACACCTTC
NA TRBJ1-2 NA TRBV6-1 CASSEPPAVAAFYGYTF TGTGCCAGCAGTGAACCCCCGGCTGTGGCAGCTTTCTATGGCTACACCTTC
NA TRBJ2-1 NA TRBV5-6 CASSLPSNEQFF TGTGCCAGCAGCTTGCCGAGCAATGAGCAGTTCTTC
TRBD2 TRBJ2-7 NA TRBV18 CASSPREGNSPYEQYF TGTGCCAGCTCACCCCGGGAGGGGAACTCTCCCTACGAGCAGTACTTC
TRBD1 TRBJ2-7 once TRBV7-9 CASSLGTGTYEQYF TGTGCCAGCAGCTTGGGGACAGGGACCTACGAGCAGTACTTC
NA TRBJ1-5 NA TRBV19 CASSIEGFGNQPQHF TGTGCCAGTAGTATTGAGGGTTTTGGTAATCAGCCCCAGCATTTT
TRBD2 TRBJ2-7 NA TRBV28 CASSSSGRAREQYF TGTGCCAGCAGTTCTAGCGGGAGGGCCAGAGAGCAGTACTTC
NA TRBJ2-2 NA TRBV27 CASSLSTWTNTGELFF TGTGCCAGCAGTTTATCGACGTGGACGAACACCGGGGAGCTGTTTTTT
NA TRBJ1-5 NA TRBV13 CASSLGQDSNQPQHF TGTGCCAGCAGCTTAGGACAAGATAGCAATCAGCCCCAGCATTTT
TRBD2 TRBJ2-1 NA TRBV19 CATTRPGLAGVTNEQFF TGTGCCACCACCAGACCGGGACTAGCGGGAGTTACCAATGAGCAGTTCTTC
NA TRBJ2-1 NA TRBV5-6 CASSLNPTGFEQFF TGTGCCAGCAGCCTCAACCCCACAGGGTTTGAGCAGTTCTTC
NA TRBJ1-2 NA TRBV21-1 CASSKGRHGTNYGYTF TGTGCCAGCAGCAAAGGTAGGCACGGGACTAACTATGGCTACACCTTC
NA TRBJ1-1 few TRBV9 CASSVAENTEAFF TGTGCCAGCAGCGTAGCGGAGAACACTGAAGCTTTCTTT
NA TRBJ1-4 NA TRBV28 CASSLPWTATNEKLFF TGTGCCAGCAGTTTACCCTGGACTGCAACTAATGAAAAACTGTTTTTT
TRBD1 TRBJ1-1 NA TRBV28 CASSLRGGGTEAFF TGTGCCAGCAGTCTCAGGGGGGGCGGCACTGAAGCTTTCTTT
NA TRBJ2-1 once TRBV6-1 CASSEAGVNEQFF TGTGCCAGCAGTGAAGCAGGGGTCAATGAGCAGTTCTTC
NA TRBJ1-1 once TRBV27 CASSYWGGEAFF TGTGCCAGCAGTTATTGGGGAGGTGAAGCTTTCTTT
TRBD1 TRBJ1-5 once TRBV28 CASSLLGQGAYFAGNQPQHF TGTGCCAGCAGTTTACTCGGACAGGGGGCTTATTTTGCAGGCAATCAGCCCCAGCATTTT
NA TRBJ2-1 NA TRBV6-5 CASSYRSSYNEQFF TGTGCCAGCAGTTACAGAAGCTCCTACAATGAGCAGTTCTTC
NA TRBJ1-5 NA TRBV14 CASSQGYQPQHF TGTGCCAGCAGCCAAGGGTATCAGCCCCAGCATTTT
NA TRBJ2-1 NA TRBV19 CASSIDNRADNEQFF TGTGCCAGTAGTATAGACAACCGGGCCGACAATGAGCAGTTCTTC
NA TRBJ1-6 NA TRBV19 CASSPRQVNSPLHF TGTGCCAGTAGTCCAAGACAGGTGAATTCACCCCTCCACTTT
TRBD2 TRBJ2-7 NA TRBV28 CASSSPRTSGSRLSYEQYF TGTGCCAGCAGTTCGCCACGGACTAGCGGGAGTCGGCTTTCTTACGAGCAGTACTTC
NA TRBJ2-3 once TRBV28 CASRRGGVSTDTQYF TGTGCCAGCAGGCGGGGAGGCGTTAGCACAGATACGCAGTATTTT
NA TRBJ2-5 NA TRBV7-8 CASSLYVAAETQYF TGTGCCAGCAGCTTATATGTGGCCGCCGAGACCCAGTACTTC
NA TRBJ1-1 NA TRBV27 CASSLGTAMNTEAFF TGTGCCAGCAGTCTCGGGACGGCCATGAACACTGAAGCTTTCTTT
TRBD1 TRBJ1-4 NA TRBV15 CATSTRDSATNEKLFF TGTGCCACCAGCACCAGGGACAGTGCAACTAATGAAAAACTGTTTTTT
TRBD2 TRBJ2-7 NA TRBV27 CASSPMRGTTYEQYF TGTGCCAGCAGTCCCATGCGGGGGACTACCTACGAGCAGTACTTC
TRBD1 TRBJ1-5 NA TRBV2 CASSEVGTVYSNQPQHF TGTGCCAGCAGTGAGGTTGGGACAGTTTATAGCAATCAGCCCCAGCATTTT
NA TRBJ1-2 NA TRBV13 CASGGTGDYGYTF TGTGCCAGCGGGGGCACAGGAGACTATGGCTACACCTTC
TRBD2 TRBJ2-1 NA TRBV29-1 CSVDAGAWDEQFF TGCAGCGTTGATGCGGGAGCATGGGATGAGCAGTTCTTC
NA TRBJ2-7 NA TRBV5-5 CASSPQWSLGYEQYF TGTGCCAGCTCACCCCAATGGTCACTGGGCTACGAGCAGTACTTC
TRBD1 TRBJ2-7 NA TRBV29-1 CSVGDRGPYEQYF TGCAGCGTTGGGGACAGGGGGCCCTACGAGCAGTACTTC
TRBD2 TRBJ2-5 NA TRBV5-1 CASNGWTSGSKETQYF TGCGCCAGCAACGGGTGGACTAGCGGGAGTAAAGAGACCCAGTACTTC
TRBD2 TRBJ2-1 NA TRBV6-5 CASSYSLGRRNNEQFF TGTGCCAGCAGTTACTCACTCGGGAGGAGGAACAATGAGCAGTTCTTC
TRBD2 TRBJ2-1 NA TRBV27 CASRSGRIGVYNEQFF TGTGCCAGCAGGAGCGGGAGAATTGGGGTTTACAATGAGCAGTTCTTC
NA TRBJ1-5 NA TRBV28 CASSARGSNQPQHF TGTGCCAGCAGTGCCAGGGGCAGCAATCAGCCCCAGCATTTT
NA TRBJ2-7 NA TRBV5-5 CASNPSRGINYEQYF TGTGCCAGCAACCCCAGTAGGGGAATCAACTACGAGCAGTACTTC
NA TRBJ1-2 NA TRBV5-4 CASRQAGGARRYGYTF TGTGCCAGCCGTCAAGCGGGGGGGGCGCGTCGTTATGGCTACACCTTC
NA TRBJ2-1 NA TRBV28 CASSLTSSYNEQFF TGTGCCAGCAGTTTAACTAGCTCCTACAATGAGCAGTTCTTC
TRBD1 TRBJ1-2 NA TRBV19 CASRGQGSFGYTF TGTGCCAGTAGGGGACAGGGCTCCTTTGGCTACACCTTC
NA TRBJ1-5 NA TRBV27 CASTPGGGGNQPQHF TGTGCCAGCACCCCGGGGGGAGGGGGGAATCAGCCCCAGCATTTT
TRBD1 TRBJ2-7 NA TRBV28 CASSFAGQGVWEQYF TGTGCCAGCAGTTTCGCAGGACAGGGGGTTTGGGAGCAGTACTTC